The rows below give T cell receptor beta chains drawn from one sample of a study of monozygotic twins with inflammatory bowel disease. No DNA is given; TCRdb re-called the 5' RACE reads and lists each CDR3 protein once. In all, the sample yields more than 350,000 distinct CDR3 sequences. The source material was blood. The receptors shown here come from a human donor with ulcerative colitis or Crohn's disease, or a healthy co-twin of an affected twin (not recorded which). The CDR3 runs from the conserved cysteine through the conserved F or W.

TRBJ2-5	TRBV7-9	CASSLDPGRETQYF
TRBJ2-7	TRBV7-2	CASSSSGGEQYF
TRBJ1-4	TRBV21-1	CASSKSLKGATNEKLFF
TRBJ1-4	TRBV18	CASSPQDQTNEKLFF
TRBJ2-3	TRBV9	CASSAVSTSDTQYF
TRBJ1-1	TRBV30	CAWSPTGTPTEAFF
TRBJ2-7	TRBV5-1	CASSPATDWNPNEQYF
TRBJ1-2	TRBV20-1	CSASQQSRGFGNTF
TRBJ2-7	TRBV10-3	CAIKPGQGSVRGYEQYF
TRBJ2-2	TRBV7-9	CASSPPGLWELFF
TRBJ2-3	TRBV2	CASSPQGLGTDTQYF
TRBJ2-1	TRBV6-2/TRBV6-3	CASSYRERGGPSYNEQFF
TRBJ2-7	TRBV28	CASREGQGFGEQYF
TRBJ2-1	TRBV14	CASSPLASGYNEQFF
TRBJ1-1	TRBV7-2	CASSSGQGEFTEAFF
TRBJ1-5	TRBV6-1	CASSGGAKNQPQHF
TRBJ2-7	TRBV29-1	CSVARTGGSYEQYF
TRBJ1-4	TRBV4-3	CASSQENRRGEKLFF
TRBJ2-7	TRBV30	CAWSIGQGSYEQYF
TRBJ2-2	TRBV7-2	CASSNSGTTITGELFF
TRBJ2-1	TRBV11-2	CASSLERIEQFF
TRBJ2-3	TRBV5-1	CASSWGTTDTQYF
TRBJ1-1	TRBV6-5	CASSYDYRGTNTEAFF
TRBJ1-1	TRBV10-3	CAIRTDRENTEAFF
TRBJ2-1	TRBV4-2	CASSQQRGAYNEQFF
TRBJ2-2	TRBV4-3	CASSQDDPTPGELFF
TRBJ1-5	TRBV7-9	CASSLNGQGNQPQHF
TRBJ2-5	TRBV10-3	CAISVQGRETQYF
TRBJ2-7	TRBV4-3	CASSQEEGVYEQYF
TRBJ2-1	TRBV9	CASSVGGGPYNEQFF
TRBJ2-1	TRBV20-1	CSARTSGSYNEQFF
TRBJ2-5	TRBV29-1	CSVATGLAETQYF
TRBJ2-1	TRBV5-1	CASSLGYSGDEQFF
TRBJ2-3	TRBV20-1	CSGLPSSGGTDTQYF
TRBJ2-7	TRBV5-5	CASSLVFRVGEQYF
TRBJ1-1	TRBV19	CASSIGVMNTEAFF
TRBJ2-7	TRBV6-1	CASSTGTKLSYEQYF
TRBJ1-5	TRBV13	CASSPGRGIGDQPQHF